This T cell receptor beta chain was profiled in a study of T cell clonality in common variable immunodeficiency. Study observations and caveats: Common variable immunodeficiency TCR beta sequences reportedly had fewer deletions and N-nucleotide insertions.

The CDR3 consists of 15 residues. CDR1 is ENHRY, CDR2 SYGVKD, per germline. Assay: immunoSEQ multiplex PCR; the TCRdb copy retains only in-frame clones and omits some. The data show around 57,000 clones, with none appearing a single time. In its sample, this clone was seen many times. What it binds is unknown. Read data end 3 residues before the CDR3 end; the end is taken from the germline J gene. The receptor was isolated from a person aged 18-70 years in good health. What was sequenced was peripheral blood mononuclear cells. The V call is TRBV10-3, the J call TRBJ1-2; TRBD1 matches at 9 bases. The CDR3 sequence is CAISGEGQGFSGYTF. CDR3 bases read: TGTGCCATCTCGGGGGAGGGACAGGGATTTTCGGGC.